These 32 T cell receptor beta chains were all obtained from the same sample, sequenced in a study of beta chain features in type 1 diabetes. Study observations and caveats: Researchers report that Type 1 diabetes patients had moderately but significantly shorter TCRB CDR3s across all four CD4+ subsets.

TCRB transcripts that were expressed got sequenced, as all of the isolated RNA had been reverse transcribed. Clones were sequenced by immunoSEQ multiplex PCR, and TCRdb holds only the in-frame ones, with some missing. Here the sample spans a few hundred thousand clones, approximately 12% being singletons. Their antigens are not known. What was sequenced was naive CD4+ T cells from blood. These receptors were collected from a woman younger than 30 with type 1 diabetes.

In its sample, this clone was seen a few times. The J gene is TRBJ2-2, the V gene TRBV30; TRBD2 aligns across 13 bases. The CDR3 sequence is 16 residues long. Germline CDR1 is GTSNPN and CDR2 is SVGIG (reference sequence). Trimming took 4 bases from V and 5 from J; bases not matched to a gene: 7. The CDR3 DNA reads TGTGCCTGGACGGTTTCGACTAGCGGGAGGACCGGGGAGCTGTTTTTT. Amino acid sequence: CAWTVSTSGRTGELFF.

J is TRBJ2-7 and V is TRBV9, with 8 nucleotides matching TRBD2. CDR1 and CDR2 (germline): SGDLS, YYNGEE. Unmatched junction bases numbered 7, after V lost 0 bases and J lost 5 bases. This CDR3 has 15 residues. This CDR3 is CASSVAGSGIDEQYF. CDR3 nucleotide sequence: TGTGCCAGCAGCGTAGCAGGTAGCGGGATAGACGAGCAGTACTTC.

The V and J genes are TRBV19 and TRBJ2-7, with D tentatively TRBD1 (6 bases). CDR1 and CDR2 from the germline V gene are LNHDA and SQIVND (reference sequence). V was shortened by 6 bases and J by 2 bases, with 17 bases between the two germline ends. The CDR3 covers 15 residues. In DNA, the CDR3 is TGTGCCAGTAGGCAAACAACAGGGACCCCCTACGAGCAGTACTTC. This encodes CASRQTTGTPYEQYF. Filled out from reference TRBV19 and TRBJ2-7, the complete variable domain reads DGGITQSPKYLFRKEGQNVTLSCEQNLNHDAMYWYRQDPGQGLRLIYYSQIVNDFQKGDIAEGYSVSREKKESFPLTVTSAQKNPTAFYLCASRQTTGTPYEQYFGPGTRLTVT.

V and J are TRBV7-9 and TRBJ1-1; 7 nucleotides match TRBD1. CDR1 is SEHNR and CDR2 is FQNEAQ in the germline V gene (reference sequence). CDR3 length: 14 residues. Germline trimming cut 5 bases from V and 6 bases from J; bases unmatched to any gene: 9. The CDR3 region has the DNA TGTGCCAGCAGCGCCGGGACAGCTGGGGCTGAAGCTTTCTTT. Its translation: CASSAGTAGAEAFF.

This chain uses TRBV6-5 with TRBJ1-1, with TRBD1 as a possible D gene (5 bases). This CDR3 is built from 13 residues. V shed 4 bases and J shed 0 bases, with 6 bases lying between them. The germline gives CDR1 MNHEY, CDR2 SVGAGI. In nucleotides, the CDR3 is TGTGCCAGCAGTTCGGGGGTGAACACTGAAGCTTTCTTT. As protein: CASSSGVNTEAFF.

This clone showed up just a few times. The V and J genes are TRBV23-1 and TRBJ2-7, with 8 bases fitting TRBD1. TRBV23-1 qualifies as an ORF whose function is uncertain. V dropped 3 bases and J dropped 3; count of bases not matched to a gene: 10. The CDR3 has 16 amino acids. CDR3 protein: CASSQIRTGKDYEQYF. For the CDR3, the DNA is TGCGCCAGCAGTCAGATTAGGACAGGGAAGGACTACGAGCAGTACTTC.

This clone has only a few counts. V usage is TRBV28 and J usage is TRBJ2-7; 9 positions agree with TRBD1. V lost 6 bases and J lost 4; bases outside the gene matches: 22. Germline CDR1 reads MDHEN; CDR2 reads SYDVKM. The CDR3 sequence is 19 residues long. Here the CDR3 DNA reads TGTGCCAGCAGCCTTCCTGGGACAGGGTTGAATATCTTCGGATACGAGCAGTACTTC. Translated, it gives CASSLPGTGLNIFGYEQYF.

The chain carries TRBV27 and TRBJ1-2, with 10 nucleotides matching TRBD1. The CDR3 has 15 residues. CDR1 is MNHEY, CDR2 SMNVEV, per germline (reference sequence). The junction had 6 bases not matched to a gene; V was cut back by 8 bases and J by 0 bases. CDR3 region: CASRGQGPSNYGYTF. The CDR3 DNA sequence: TGTGCCAGCCGGGGACAGGGGCCGTCTAACTATGGCTACACCTTC.

The chain couples TRBV4-3 to TRBJ1-1; D remains unclear. The CDR3 contains 14 residues. Germline CDR1 LGHNA, CDR2 YSLEER. Trimming stripped 3 bases from V and 1 base from J, with 9 bases between. Here the CDR3 reads CASSHRRGNTEAFF. In DNA, the CDR3 is TGCGCCAGCAGCCACAGGCGGGGGAACACTGAAGCTTTCTTT.

The genes are TRBV15 and TRBJ2-1; 9 nucleotides align to TRBD2. The CDR3 spans 16 residues. V shed 1 base, J shed 5 bases, and the junction held 6 bases outside the gene matches. Germline-derived CDR1 and CDR2 are LNHNV and YYDKDF (reference sequence). CDR3 sequence (DNA): TGTGCCACCAGCAGAGGGGCTAGCGGGGAGCACAATGAGCAGTTCTTC. Translated: CATSRGASGEHNEQFF.

This clone was counted a few times. The chain employs TRBV18 and TRBJ2-3, with D perhaps matching TRBD1 (5 bases). The V end lost 1 base, the J end lost 1 base, and 12 bases lay between the germline ends. CDR3 length: 16 amino acids. Germline loops: CDR1 KGHSH, CDR2 LQKENI. CDR3 residues: CASSPRSRAGTDTQYF. DNA for the CDR3: TGTGCCAGCTCACCACGCTCCAGGGCCGGCACAGATACGCAGTATTTT.

In its sample, this clone was seen a few times. The chain combines TRBV4-3 with TRBJ2-2; 7 bases align to TRBD1. The CDR3 runs to 18 residues. Trimming cost V 3 bases and J 0 bases; bases outside gene matches: 10. The germline V gene encodes CDR1 LGHNA and CDR2 YSLEER. This chain's CDR3 is CASSQMRDSKTNTGELFF. CDR3 nucleotides: TGCGCCAGCAGCCAGATGAGGGACAGTAAGACGAACACCGGGGAGCTGTTTTTT.

This clone has only a few counts. V gene TRBV5-1 combines with J gene TRBJ1-1, with 9 bases lining up with TRBD1. The V gene end was trimmed by 4 bases and the J gene end by 5 bases; junction bases not matched to a gene: 3. The CDR3 runs to 13 residues. CDR1 and CDR2 (germline): SGHRS, YFSETQ. CDR3 residues: CASSRGTGTEAFF. The CDR3 DNA reads TGCGCCAGCAGCCGTGGGACAGGGACTGAAGCTTTCTTT.

This clone was counted a few times. J is TRBJ2-1 and V is TRBV5-1; 13 bases align to TRBD2. This CDR3 is built from 16 residues. Trimming took 4 bases from V and 9 from J; bases not matched to a gene: 10. CDR1 and CDR2 (germline): SGHRS, YFSETQ. The CDR3 region is CASSGLGLAGEGEQFF. The CDR3 DNA follows: TGCGCCAGCAGCGGACTCGGACTAGCGGGGGAGGGTGAGCAGTTCTTC.

The V call is TRBV5-1, the J call TRBJ2-1, with TRBD2 identical over 11 bases. The V gene end was trimmed by 2 bases and the J gene end by 4 bases; junction bases not matched to a gene: 8. The CDR3 is 17 amino acids. Germline lookup yields CDR1 SGHRS and CDR2 YFSETQ. In DNA, the CDR3 is TGCGCCAGCAGCTTACCGGGTCTAGCGGGGGGTTACAATGAGCAGTTCTTC. Protein product: CASSLPGLAGGYNEQFF.

The rearrangement joins TRBV29-1 to TRBJ1-1; maybe TRBD1 (6 bases). Per the germline V gene, CDR1 is SQVTM and CDR2 is ANQGSEA. The CDR3 consists of 14 residues. The ends were cut back, 4 bases at V and 0 bases at J, with 12 bases in the middle. CDR3 in DNA: TGCAGCGTTGGTTACAGGGTAGTGAACACTGAAGCTTTCTTT. This gives the protein CSVGYRVVNTEAFF. Using reference TRBV29-1 and TRBJ1-1 for the parts outside the CDR3, the full variable domain is SAVISQKPSRDICQRGTSLTIQCQVDSQVTMMFWYRQQPGQSLTLIATANQGSEATYESGFVIDKFPISRPNLTFSTLTVSNMSPEDSSIYLCSVGYRVVNTEAFFGQGTRLTVV.

The chain employs TRBV6-1 and TRBJ2-4; D uncertain. The CDR3 sequence is 16 residues long. V gave up 4 bases and J gave up 1 base, with 14 bases separating them. The germline V gene encodes CDR1 MNHNS and CDR2 SASEGT. The DNA for the CDR3 is TGTGCCAGCAGTGTCGCGACATCACGGGCCAAAAACATTCAGTACTTC. This gives the protein CASSVATSRAKNIQYF.

This rearrangement joins TRBV2 to TRBJ1-2; D may be TRBD1 (6 bases). Trimming took off 4 bases at V and 2 bases at J, with 11 bases between the two ends. This CDR3 spans 14 amino acids. Germline loops: CDR1 SNHLY, CDR2 FYNNEI. Here the CDR3 DNA reads TGTGCCAGCAGTGTGCGGGGGGCGAACTATGGCTACACCTTC. As protein: CASSVRGANYGYTF.

This clone has a handful of counts. The CDR3 coding sequence is TGTGCCAGCCGCCCGGGGACTAGCGGGTACAATGAGCAGTTCTTC. This codes for CASRPGTSGYNEQFF. The genes are TRBV7-8 and TRBJ2-1, with 12 bases identical to TRBD2. The CDR3 runs to 15 residues. The ends lost 8 bases at V and 4 bases at J; junction bases unmatched: 6. CDR1 and CDR2 (germline): SGHVS, FQNEAQ. Using reference TRBV7-8 and TRBJ2-1 for the parts outside the CDR3, the full variable domain is GAGVSQSPRYKVAKRGQDVALRCDPISGHVSLFWYQQALGQGPEFLTYFQNEAQLDKSGLPSDRFFAERPEGSVSTLKIQRTQQEDSAVYLCASRPGTSGYNEQFFGPGTRLTVL.

A few counts support this clone. J is TRBJ2-2 and V is TRBV5-1, with 11 bases identical to TRBD2. Per germline, CDR1 SGHRS and CDR2 YFSETQ. The ends lost 0 bases at V and 6 bases at J; junction bases unmatched: 1. The CDR3 totals 15 residues. The CDR3 region is CASSLVTSGAGELFF. CDR3 in DNA: TGCGCCAGCAGCTTGGTGACTAGCGGGGCCGGGGAGCTGTTTTTT.

This clone was seen only a few times. The V call is TRBV25-1, the J call TRBJ1-4; D gene ambiguous. There are 11 residues in the CDR3. CDR1 is MGHDK and CDR2 is SYGVNS in the germline V gene. V shed 7 bases and J shed 7 bases, with 7 bases lying between them. The CDR3 is CASTLREKLFF. The DNA of the CDR3 is TGTGCCAGCACTCTACGTGAAAAACTGTTTTTT.

A note on this clone: Other DNA sequences in the same sample also yield this CDR3. This chain uses TRBV7-2 with TRBJ2-5; weak D call: TRBD2 (5 bases). The CDR3 consists of 13 residues. Germline V gene lookup returns CDR1 SGHTA and CDR2 FQGNSA. V was clipped by 1 base and J by 5 bases, with 8 bases between them. CDR3 sequence: CASSLGPGETQYF. Written as DNA, the CDR3 is TGTGCCAGCAGCTTAGGACCGGGGGAGACCCAGTACTTC. The whole variable domain, remainder taken from reference TRBV7-2 and TRBJ2-5, is GAGVSQSPSNKVTEKGKDVELRCDPISGHTALYWYRQSLGQGLEFLIYFQGNSAPDKSGLPSDRFSAERTGGSVSTLTIQRTQQEDSAVYLCASSLGPGETQYFGPGTRLLVL.

The CDR3 bases are TGCGCCAGCAGCGCCATAGCGGGAGAGTGGACAGATACGCAGTATTTT. It is translated as CASSAIAGEWTDTQYF. This chain uses TRBV5-1 with TRBJ2-3; 9 nucleotides match TRBD2. Unmatched junction bases numbered 9, after V lost 4 bases and J lost 3 bases. The germline V gene has CDR1 SGHRS and CDR2 YFSETQ. CDR3 length equals 16 residues.

In this sample, this clone turned up a few times. The genes are TRBV7-8 and TRBJ1-5; TRBD1 matches 9 bases. Per the germline V gene, CDR1 is SGHVS and CDR2 is FQNEAQ. This CDR3 is built from 15 residues. V dropped 6 bases and J dropped 2; count of bases not matched to a gene: 5. CDR3 DNA: TGTGCCAGCAGACGGGACAGGGCGGGCAATCAGCCCCAGCATTTT. This encodes CASRRDRAGNQPQHF.

In this sample, this clone turned up a few times. The genes are TRBV6-5 and TRBJ2-1, with 7 bases lining up with TRBD2. Trimming at V came to 6 bases and at J to 4 bases, leaving 3 bases not matched to a gene. CDR3 length equals 13 residues. Germline loops: CDR1 MNHEY, CDR2 SVGAGI. CDR3 sequence: CASRLAQYNEQFF. The DNA for the CDR3 is TGTGCCAGCAGACTAGCGCAGTACAATGAGCAGTTCTTC.

This sequence joins TRBV6-5 and TRBJ1-6; TRBD1 agrees at 7 bases. Germline lookup yields CDR1 MNHEY and CDR2 SVGAGI. The V segment lost 5 bases and the J segment 11 bases; nucleotides outside the gene matches: 9. CDR3 size: 14 residues. The CDR3 DNA is TGTGCCAGCAGTCGACAGGGCAGAATTACACCCCTCCACTTT. Its protein product is CASSRQGRITPLHF.

This clone showed up just a few times. V and J are TRBV5-1 and TRBJ2-2, with a possible D match to TRBD1 (5 bases). In germline, CDR1 is SGHRS, CDR2 YFSETQ. Trimming removed 0 bases from V and 5 bases from J, with 5 bases in between. The CDR3 loop spans 13 amino acids. The CDR3 nucleotides are TGCGCCAGCAGCTTGGAGGGGACCGGGGAGCTGTTTTTT. Encoded protein: CASSLEGTGELFF.

This rearrangement joins TRBV6-5 to TRBJ1-6, with TRBD1 matching 7 bases. The CDR3 extends over 14 amino acids. Per germline, CDR1 MNHEY and CDR2 SVGAGI. V dropped 7 bases and J dropped 6; count of bases not matched to a gene: 6. CDR3 residues: CASTRQGSNSPLHF. The CDR3 region has the DNA TGTGCCAGCACTAGACAGGGATCTAATTCACCCCTCCACTTT.

The rearrangement uses TRBV7-9 and TRBJ2-3, with unresolved D. The CDR3 runs to 14 residues. Germline CDR1 is SEHNR and CDR2 is FQNEAQ (reference sequence). Deletions cut 4 bases from V and 1 base from J, with 9 bases between. The CDR3 loop is CASSSKTGTDTQYF. The CDR3 DNA sequence: TGTGCCAGCAGCTCCAAAACTGGCACAGATACGCAGTATTTT.

V and J are TRBV18 and TRBJ2-6; 7 bases match TRBD1. CDR3 length: 18 residues. Unmatched junction bases numbered 5, after V lost 0 bases and J lost 0 bases. Looked up from germline, CDR1 is KGHSH and CDR2 is LQKENI. CDR3 protein: CASSPPTGSVSGANVLTF. Written as DNA, the CDR3 is TGTGCCAGCTCACCACCGACAGGGAGCGTCTCTGGGGCCAACGTCCTGACTTTC.

The chain links TRBV28 to TRBJ1-4, with TRBD1 matching over 10 bases. The CDR3 consists of 14 residues. Trimming cost V 7 bases and J 8 bases; bases outside gene matches: 7. CDR1 and CDR2 (germline): MDHEN, SYDVKM. CDR3 sequence reads: CASTPGQGNEKLFF. CDR3 bases: TGTGCCAGCACCCCGGGACAGGGGAACGAAAAACTGTTTTTT. Full variable domain (missing parts from reference TRBV28 and TRBJ1-4): DVKVTQSSRYLVKRTGEKVFLECVQDMDHENMFWYRQDPGLGLRLIYFSYDVKMKEKGDIPEGYSVSREKKERFSLILESASTNQTSMYLCASTPGQGNEKLFFGSGTQLSVL.

The chain combines TRBV7-9 with TRBJ2-1; 15 bases match TRBD2. V lost 5 bases and J lost 8; bases outside the gene matches: 7. Per the germline V gene, CDR1 is SEHNR and CDR2 is FQNEAQ (reference sequence). The CDR3 has 16 residues. The CDR3 bases are TGTGCCAGCAGCAAAAGGACTAGCGGGGGGGTTGATGAGCAGTTCTTC. Amino acids: CASSKRTSGGVDEQFF.